This TCR beta chain was identified in a study of response to subunit inactivated influenza vaccine. Study conclusions and caveats: Authors suggested few new T cells are recruited by each seasonal influenza vaccination.

CDR1 is SQVTM, CDR2 ANQGSEA, per germline. The CDR3 is 12 amino acids. The trim removed 4 bases at V and 4 bases at J, leaving 4 bases unmatched. With regard to this clonotype: Its cognate antigen is unknown.

TCRdb re-analysed the RT-PCR reads in MiXCR, keeping a single row per CDR3 protein. The sample has about 650,000 distinct CDR3 sequences; around 13% are singletons. The receptor comes from a man over 45 who received an inactivated influenza vaccine. The chain combines TRBV29-1 with TRBJ2-7; 7 bases are a match to TRBD1. This material consisted of PBMCs from blood, taken 14 to 15 days before vaccination. CDR3 sequence (DNA): TGCAGCGTTGGCCCGGACAGGTACGAGCAGTACTTC. Its protein is CSVGPDRYEQYF.